This passage covers 9 T cell receptor beta chains from one sample sequenced in a study of T cell changes during pregnancy in multiple sclerosis. Sequencing was performed with immunoSEQ multiplex PCR; in TCRdb, only in-frame clones are kept and a portion is missing. The sample carries about 110,000 clones, 80% to 95% recorded once. The sample here was peripheral blood, taken after pregnancy. The receptors here all came from a female donor with multiple sclerosis, enrolled in a pregnancy study.

The CDR3 here is CASSSGYDNEQFF. CDR3 nucleotides: TGTGCCAGCAGTAGCGGGTATGACAATGAGCAGTTCTTC. The chain links TRBV2 to TRBJ2-1; D possibly corresponds to TRBD2 (6 bases). With 5 bases removed from V and 5 bases from J, the gap between germline ends came to 10 bases. The CDR3 covers 13 residues. Per germline, CDR1 SNHLY and CDR2 FYNNEI.

The V call is TRBV4-1, the J call TRBJ1-4; 9 bases agree with TRBD1. Germline CDR1 reads MGHRA; CDR2 reads YSYEKL. J gave up 2 bases and V 3 bases, and 4 bases lay outside the gene matches. The CDR3 length is 16 residues. CDR3 sequence (DNA): TGCGCCAGCAGCCAGGGACAGGGAACGACTAATGAAAAACTGTTTTTT. This sequence encodes CASSQGQGTTNEKLFF.

The chain carries TRBV30 and TRBJ1-1; tentatively, D is TRBD1 (5 bases). V lost 2 bases to trimming and J lost 0 bases, with 7 bases between them. The CDR3 runs to 13 residues. CDR1 GTSNPN and CDR2 SVGIG come from the germline V gene (reference sequence). CDR3 sequence: CAWSLTVNTEAFF. The CDR3 region has the DNA TGTGCCTGGAGTCTGACAGTGAACACTGAAGCTTTCTTT.

The gene calls are TRBV5-1 and TRBJ1-1, with D possibly matching TRBD1 (6 bases). From germline, CDR1 is SGHRS and CDR2 YFSETQ. There are 12 residues in the CDR3. The ends were cut back, 7 bases at V and 4 bases at J, with 11 bases in the middle. CDR3 bases: TGCGCCAGCCGTTCCAGGGGCACTGAAGCTTTCTTT. Translating it yields CASRSRGTEAFF.

The rearrangement joins TRBV9 to TRBJ1-5; 8 bases are a match to TRBD1. The CDR3 consists of 18 residues. The trim removed 4 bases at V and 6 bases at J, leaving 18 bases unmatched. In germline, CDR1 is SGDLS, CDR2 YYNGEE. CDR3 sequence: CASSPPSPHARGLQPQHF. CDR3 nucleotide sequence: TGTGCCAGCAGCCCCCCATCTCCCCACGCCAGGGGGCTTCAGCCCCAGCATTTT.

The CDR3 loop reads CASSQDIIAGVAGGTDTQYF. The CDR3 bases are TGTGCCAGCAGCCAAGATATTATAGCCGGAGTAGCGGGAGGTACAGATACGCAGTATTTT. J is TRBJ2-3 and V is TRBV4-2; 10 bases map to TRBD2. With V trimmed by 0 bases and J by 3 bases, 15 bases remained unmatched. The CDR3 is 20 residues long. Germline V gene lookup returns CDR1 LGHNA and CDR2 YNFKEQ.

The chain combines TRBV7-3 with TRBJ1-1, with a possible D match to TRBD1 (6 bases). V was cut by 2 bases and J by 3 bases, with 7 bases left in between. Germline V lookup: CDR1 SGHTA, CDR2 FQGTGA. The CDR3 has 13 residues. Written as DNA, the CDR3 is TGTGCCAGCAGCTTACAGGGGTACACTGAAGCTTTCTTT. This encodes CASSLQGYTEAFF.

The CDR3 reads CASSPPTNEKLFF. CDR3 DNA sequence: TGTGCCAGCTCACCTCCTACTAATGAAAAACTGTTTTTT. The chain recombines TRBV18 with TRBJ1-4; D is uncertain. The CDR3 is 13 residues long. Trimming left V 3 bases short and J 2 bases short, with 4 bases between. Germline values: CDR1 KGHSH, CDR2 LQKENI.

This clone was recorded once. The gene calls are TRBV18 and TRBJ2-3; TRBD2 matches 9 bases. The CDR3 covers 15 residues. Germline V gene data show CDR1 as KGHSH and CDR2 as LQKENI. J lost 4 bases, V lost 4 bases, and 6 bases had no gene match. The CDR3, as DNA: TGTGCCAGCTCACGGGCTAGCGGGGAACCAGATACGCAGTATTTT. Translating gives CASSRASGEPDTQYF.